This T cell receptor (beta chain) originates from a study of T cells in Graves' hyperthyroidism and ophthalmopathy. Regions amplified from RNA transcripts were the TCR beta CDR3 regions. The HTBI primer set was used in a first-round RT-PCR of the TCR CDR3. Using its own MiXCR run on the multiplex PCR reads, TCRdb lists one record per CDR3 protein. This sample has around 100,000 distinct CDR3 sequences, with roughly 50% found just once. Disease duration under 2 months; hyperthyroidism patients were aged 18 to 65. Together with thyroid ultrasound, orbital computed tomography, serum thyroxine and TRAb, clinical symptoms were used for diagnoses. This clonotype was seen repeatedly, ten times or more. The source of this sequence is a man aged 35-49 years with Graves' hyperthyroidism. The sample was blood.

This CDR3 reads CSVERGDSYNEQFF. The DNA for the CDR3 is TGCAGCGTTGAGCGGGGGGATTCTTACAATGAGCAGTTCTTC. The rearrangement joins TRBV29-1 to TRBJ2-1, with 8 bases fitting TRBD2. The CDR3 covers 14 residues. CDR1 and CDR2 (germline): SQVTM, ANQGSEA. The V segment lost 3 bases and the J segment 4 bases; nucleotides outside the gene matches: 5.